The next 2 T cell receptor beta chains were all read from a single sample in a study of T cells in Graves' hyperthyroidism and ophthalmopathy. TCR beta CDR3 region amplification was performed from RNA transcripts. HTBI primers were the set used in a first-round RT-PCR of the TCR CDR3. TCRdb recomputed calls from the multiplex PCR reads with MiXCR, one row per CDR3 protein. Counted here are 500,000 or so distinct CDR3 sequences, more than 15% occurring once; the ten biggest clones make up approximately 15%. Sequences were obtained from blood. The source of these receptors is a woman aged 18-29 years with Graves' ophthalmopathy.

The chain joins TRBV12-3 or TRBV12-4 to TRBJ1-1; possible D gene TRBD1, 6 bases. The CDR3 has 14 residues. V lost 3 bases, J lost 5 bases, and 13 bases lay in between. This CDR3 is CASSFHRVGTEAFF. DNA of the CDR3: TGTGCCAGCAGTTTTCACAGGGTAGGAACTGAAGCTTTCTTT.

This clonotype was recorded many times. This rearrangement joins TRBV7-2 to TRBJ2-2, with D unclear. V was cut by 1 base and J by 6 bases, with 6 bases left in between. Germline CDR1 SGHTA, CDR2 FQGNSA. The CDR3 is made up of 13 amino acids. CDR3 in DNA: TGTGCCAGCAGCTTAGATTTTTCCGGGGAGCTGTTTTTT. Amino acids: CASSLDFSGELFF.